This TCR beta chain emerged from a study of early T cells in non-severe SARS-CoV-2 infection. TCRdb called the 5' RACE reads again in MiXCR, with one record for every CDR3 protein. Of around 30,000 distinct CDR3 sequences in the sample, approximately 5.3% were seen once. The CDR3 is made up of 13 amino acids. The V gene lost 4 bases and the J gene lost 3 bases, with 9 bases spanning the gap. Per the germline V gene, CDR1 is SGHRS and CDR2 is YFSETQ. The sequence was collected from an adult who was a healthcare worker with PCR-confirmed SARS-CoV-2 infection or an uninfected control (not recorded which). The chain recombines TRBV5-1 with TRBJ2-3; D gene ambiguous. Sample: whole blood. The CDR3 coding sequence is TGCGCCAGCAGCAGTCTCAGGACAGATACGCAGTATTTT. This encodes CASSSLRTDTQYF.